What follows are 18 T cell receptor beta chains derived from one specimen sequenced in a study of identical twins. TCRdb re-called the 5' RACE reads through MiXCR, storing one row per CDR3 protein. This repertoire shows about 530,000 distinct CDR3 sequences, under 25% found once; its top ten account for around 0.5%. This same sample was also part of a study on yellow fever vaccine responses in identical twins.

The specimen sequenced was CD4+ T cells sorted from blood. The receptors originated from a woman aged 18 to 35 in good health.

The rearrangement links TRBV29-1 to TRBJ2-3, with TRBD2 matching 14 bases. This CDR3 region has 18 residues. Germline trimming cut 3 bases from V and 6 bases from J; bases unmatched to any gene: 14. Germline V gives CDR1 SQVTM, CDR2 ANQGSEA. The CDR3 loop reads CSVEVFLRTSGRRDTQYF. The CDR3, as DNA: TGCAGCGTTGAGGTTTTTCTTCGGACTAGCGGGAGGAGGGATACGCAGTATTTT.

The rearrangement uses TRBV5-1 and TRBJ2-5; 8 bases are a match to TRBD2. Germline V gives CDR1 SGHRS, CDR2 YFSETQ. The trim removed 4 bases at V and 1 base at J, leaving 6 bases unmatched. This CDR3 contains 15 residues. The CDR3 DNA reads as TGCGCCAGCAGCACCGGTCGGGGGGGCCAAGAGACCCAGTACTTC. The encoded protein is CASSTGRGGQETQYF.

The table lists this clonotype with a few counts. This chain uses TRBV21-1 with TRBJ2-5; TRBD1, the table's D call, lacks a check against the DNA. TRBV21-1 is a pseudogene segment. The CDR3 loop spans 13 amino acids. The CDR3 DNA follows: TGTGCCAGCAGCGCGGACAGAGGAGAGACCCAGTACTTC. This codes for CASSADRGETQYF.

The gene calls are TRBV6-1 and TRBJ2-7, with a weak D call TRBD2 (5 bases). The germline CDR1 and CDR2 sequences are MNHNS and SASEGT. The CDR3 sequence is 14 residues long. The germline V and J ends were trimmed by 5 bases and 1 base, with 12 bases remaining between them. This CDR3 is CASSPERRSYEQYF. The CDR3 nucleotides read TGTGCCAGCAGTCCGGAACGGAGGTCCTACGAGCAGTACTTC.

To note about this clonotype: A clone one base away is much larger, so this may be a read error. The chain has TRBV5-1 and TRBJ2-1, with 7 bases fitting TRBD1. The CDR3 covers 14 residues. CDR1 SGHRS and CDR2 YFSETQ come from the germline V gene. The J segment lost 6 bases and the V segment lost 4 bases, leaving 7 bases of the junction unmatched. Here the CDR3 reads CASSPGTVCNEQFF. The CDR3 DNA follows: TGCGCCAGCAGCCCCGGGACAGTTTGCAATGAGCAGTTCTTC.

V gene TRBV5-1 combines with J gene TRBJ2-1, with 8 bases fitting TRBD2. With 4 bases clipped from V and 5 bases from J, the junction kept 20 bases outside the gene matches. Germline V gene sequence: CDR1 SGHRS, CDR2 YFSETQ. The CDR3 extends over 19 amino acids. The CDR3 reads CASSVPTGTRTDRDNEQFF. The CDR3 nucleotides are TGCGCCAGCAGCGTTCCCACCGGGACTAGGACCGATCGGGACAATGAGCAGTTCTTC.

This clonotype appeared a few times. This chain joins TRBV29-1 and TRBJ2-7; 9 nucleotides line up with TRBD2. Per the germline V gene, CDR1 is SQVTM and CDR2 is ANQGSEA. The CDR3 spans 13 residues. The ends lost 4 bases at V and 9 bases at J; junction bases unmatched: 10. The CDR3 region has the DNA TGCAGCGTTGGCCCGGGACTAGCAAATCCGCAGTACTTC. Its translation: CSVGPGLANPQYF.

This clonotype came up a few times. The gene calls are TRBV20-1 and TRBJ2-5; possible D gene TRBD2, 5 bases. Germline assignment: CDR1 DFQATT and CDR2 SNEGSKA (reference sequence). The V end lost 0 bases, the J end lost 4 bases, and 15 bases lay between the germline ends. The CDR3 runs 15 residues. As DNA, the CDR3 is TGCAGTGCTAGAGATCGGGCCGGAGGAGGAGAGACCCAGTACTTC. Translation gives CSARDRAGGGETQYF.

This clonotype was seen a handful of times. This sequence joins TRBV28 and TRBJ2-5, with D perhaps TRBD1 (6 bases). V was pared by 5 bases and J by 1 base, with 14 bases between. Germline CDR1 and CDR2: MDHEN and SYDVKM. This CDR3 comprises 15 residues. This CDR3 is CASSPQGWGQETQYF. CDR3 in DNA: TGTGCCAGCAGTCCGCAGGGGTGGGGCCAAGAGACCCAGTACTTC.

This clonotype has just a few counts. This chain joins TRBV20-1 and TRBJ1-2, with no clear D. V shed 1 base and J shed 6 bases, with 9 bases lying between them. Germline V gene lookup returns CDR1 DFQATT and CDR2 SNEGSKA (reference sequence). This CDR3 comprises 12 residues. CDR3 DNA sequence: TGCAGTGCTAGAGGGGATTCTAATGGCTACACCTTC. Protein product: CSARGDSNGYTF.

This sequence joins TRBV27 and TRBJ2-2, with a tentative D call TRBD2 (5 bases). Germline V lookup: CDR1 MNHEY, CDR2 SMNVEV (reference sequence). Trimming shortened V by 7 bases and J by 7 bases, and 13 bases separated the two germline ends. The length of the CDR3 is 13 residues. CDR3 in DNA: TGTGCCAGCACCTTGAGGGCTAACGGGGAGCTGTTTTTT. Protein sequence: CASTLRANGELFF.

V and J are TRBV9 and TRBJ2-3; 11 bases line up with TRBD1. CDR3 size: 16 residues. Germline V CDR1 and CDR2: SGDLS, YYNGEE. J lost 0 bases, V lost 3 bases, and 3 bases had no gene match. CDR3 sequence reads: CASSAGTGGSTDTQYF. In DNA form, the CDR3 reads TGTGCCAGCAGCGCCGGGACAGGGGGAAGCACAGATACGCAGTATTTT. The full variable domain, with the rest looked up from reference TRBV9 and TRBJ2-3, is DSGVTQTPKHLITATGQRVTLRCSPRSGDLSVYWYQQSLDQGLQFLIQYYNGEERAKGNILERFSAQQFPDLHSELNLSSLELGDSALYFCASSAGTGGSTDTQYFGPGTRLTVL.

The chain uses TRBV6-5 and TRBJ2-5; D unclear. The CDR3 consists of 15 residues. V shed 4 bases and J shed 1 base, with 13 bases lying between them. Germline CDR1 and CDR2: MNHEY and SVGAGI. The CDR3 coding sequence is TGTGCCAGCAGTTCCCCCCCACCAGGCCAAGAGACCCAGTACTTC. As protein: CASSSPPPGQETQYF.

The chain has TRBV11-3 and TRBJ2-2, with D perhaps being TRBD1 or TRBD2 (5 bases each). Per germline, CDR1 SGHNT and CDR2 YENEEA. Trimming removed 5 bases from V and 5 bases from J, with 12 bases in between. This CDR3 region has 14 residues. Here the CDR3 reads CASSPSRGTGELFF. The DNA for the CDR3 is TGTGCCAGCAGCCCTTCGAGGGGAACCGGGGAGCTGTTTTTT. The full variable domain, rest sourced from reference TRBV11-3 and TRBJ2-2, is EAGVVQSPRYKIIEKKQPVAFWCNPISGHNTLYWYLQNLGQGPELLIRYENEEAVDDSQLPKDRFSAERLKGVDSTLKIQPAELGDSAVYLCASSPSRGTGELFFGEGSRLTVL.

The V call is TRBV11-2, the J call TRBJ2-1; 14 positions agree with TRBD2. The ends lost 3 bases at V and 3 bases at J; junction bases unmatched: 7. CDR1 is SGHAT and CDR2 is FQNNGV in the germline V gene. The CDR3 is 18 amino acids. The CDR3 region is CASSFPGLAGAHYNEQFF. As DNA, the CDR3 is TGTGCCAGCAGCTTCCCGGGACTAGCGGGGGCCCACTACAATGAGCAGTTCTTC. Complete variable domain (other parts from reference TRBV11-2 and TRBJ2-1): EAGVAQSPRYKIIEKRQSVAFWCNPISGHATLYWYQQILGQGPKLLIQFQNNGVVDDSQLPKDRFSAERLKGVDSTLKIQPAKLEDSAVYLCASSFPGLAGAHYNEQFFGPGTRLTVL.

The chain combines TRBV19 with TRBJ1-2, with 8 positions matching TRBD1. V lost 4 bases to trimming and J lost 7 bases; unmatched junction nucleotides: 11. The CDR3 covers 15 residues. Germline CDR1 reads LNHDA; CDR2 reads SQIVND (reference sequence). CDR3 sequence reads: CASSTLGTGRIGYTF. The CDR3 DNA reads TGTGCCAGTAGTACTCTAGGGACAGGTCGTATTGGCTACACCTTC.

This clonotype came up a few times. This chain connects TRBV12-5 to TRBJ2-7; D remains unclear. The CDR3 is 12 residues long. Trimming removed 8 bases at V and 2 bases at J, with 10 bases between. Per germline, CDR1 LGHNT and CDR2 FRNRAP. The CDR3 sequence: CASFARTYEQYF. The CDR3 nucleotides read TGTGCTAGTTTTGCAAGGACCTACGAGCAGTACTTC.

This clonotype was observed a few times. V usage is TRBV5-1 and J usage is TRBJ1-1; D is possibly TRBD1 (6 bases). Germline loops: CDR1 SGHRS, CDR2 YFSETQ. The V end was cut by 1 base, the J end by 5 bases, with 15 bases between. This CDR3 is 15 amino acids long. DNA of the CDR3: TGCGCCAGCAGCTTGCGGCCCACAGGGAGAACTGAAGCTTTCTTT. This translates into CASSLRPTGRTEAFF.